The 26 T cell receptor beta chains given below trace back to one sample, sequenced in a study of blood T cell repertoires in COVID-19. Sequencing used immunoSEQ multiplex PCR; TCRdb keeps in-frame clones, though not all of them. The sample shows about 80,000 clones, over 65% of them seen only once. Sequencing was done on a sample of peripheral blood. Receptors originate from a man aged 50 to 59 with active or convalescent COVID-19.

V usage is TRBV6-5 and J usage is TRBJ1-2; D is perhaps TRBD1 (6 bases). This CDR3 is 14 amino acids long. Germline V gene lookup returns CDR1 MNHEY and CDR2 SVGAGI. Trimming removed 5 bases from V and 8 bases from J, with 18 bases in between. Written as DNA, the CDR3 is TGTGCCAGCAGTATCAGGGGCCCGACTGACGGCTACACCTTC. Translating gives CASSIRGPTDGYTF.

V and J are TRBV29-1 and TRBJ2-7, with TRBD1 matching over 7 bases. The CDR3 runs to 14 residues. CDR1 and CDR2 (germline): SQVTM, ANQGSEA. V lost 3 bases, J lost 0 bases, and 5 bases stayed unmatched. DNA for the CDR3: TGCAGCGTTGAGTATCCAGGGGGCTCCTACGAGCAGTACTTC. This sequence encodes CSVEYPGGSYEQYF.

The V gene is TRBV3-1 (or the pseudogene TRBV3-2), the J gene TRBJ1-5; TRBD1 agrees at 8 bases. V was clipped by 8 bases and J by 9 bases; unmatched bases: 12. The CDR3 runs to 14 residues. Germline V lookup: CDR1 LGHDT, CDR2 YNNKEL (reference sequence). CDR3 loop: CASSPGQAVRPQHF. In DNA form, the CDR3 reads TGTGCCAGCTCCCCGGGACAGGCCGTTAGGCCCCAGCATTTT.

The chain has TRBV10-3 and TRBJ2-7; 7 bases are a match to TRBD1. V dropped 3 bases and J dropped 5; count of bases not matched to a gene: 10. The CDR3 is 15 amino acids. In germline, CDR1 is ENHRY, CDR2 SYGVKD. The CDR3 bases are TGTGCCATCAGTGACCCGGGACAGCTCACCGACGAGCAGTACTTC. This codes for CAISDPGQLTDEQYF.

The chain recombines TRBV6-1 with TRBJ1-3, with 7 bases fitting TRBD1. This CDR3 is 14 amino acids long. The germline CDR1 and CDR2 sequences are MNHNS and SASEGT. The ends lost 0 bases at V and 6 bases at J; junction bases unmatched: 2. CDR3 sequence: CASSEAGGENTIYF. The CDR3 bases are TGTGCCAGCAGTGAAGCAGGGGGCGAAAACACCATATATTTT.

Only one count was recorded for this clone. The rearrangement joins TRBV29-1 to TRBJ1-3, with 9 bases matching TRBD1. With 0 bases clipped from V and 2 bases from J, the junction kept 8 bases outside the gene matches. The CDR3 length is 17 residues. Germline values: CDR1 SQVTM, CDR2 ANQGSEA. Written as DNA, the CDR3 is TGCAGCGTTGAAGATTCGAGTACAGGGGGCCCTGGAAACACCATATATTTT. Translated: CSVEDSSTGGPGNTIYF.

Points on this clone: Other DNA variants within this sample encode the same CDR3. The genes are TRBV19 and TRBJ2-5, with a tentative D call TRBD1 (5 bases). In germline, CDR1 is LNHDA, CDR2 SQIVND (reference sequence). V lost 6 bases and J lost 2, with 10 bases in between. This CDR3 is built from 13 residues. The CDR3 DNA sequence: TGTGCCAGTAGGACCAGGGCGCAAGAGACCCAGTACTTC. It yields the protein CASRTRAQETQYF.

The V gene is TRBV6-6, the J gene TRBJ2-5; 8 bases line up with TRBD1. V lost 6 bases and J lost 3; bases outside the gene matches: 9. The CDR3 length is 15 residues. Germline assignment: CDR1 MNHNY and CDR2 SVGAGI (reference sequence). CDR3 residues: CASSAPDRVKETQYF. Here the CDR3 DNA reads TGTGCCAGCAGCGCCCCGGACAGGGTAAAAGAGACCCAGTACTTC.

CDR3 in DNA: TGTGCCAGCAGCTCACCGCAGTACACCGGGGAGCTGTTTTTT. Its translation: CASSSPQYTGELFF. The chain links TRBV7-2 to TRBJ2-2; D remains ambiguous. Germline lookup yields CDR1 SGHTA and CDR2 FQGNSA. The CDR3 loop spans 14 amino acids. V lost 4 bases and J 3 bases, leaving 9 bases between the germline ends.

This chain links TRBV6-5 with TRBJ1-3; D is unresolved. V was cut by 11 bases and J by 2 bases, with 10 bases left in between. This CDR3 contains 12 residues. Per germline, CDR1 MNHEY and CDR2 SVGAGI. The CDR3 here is CAAVGPGNTIYF. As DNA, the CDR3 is TGTGCCGCCGTGGGCCCTGGAAACACCATATATTTT.

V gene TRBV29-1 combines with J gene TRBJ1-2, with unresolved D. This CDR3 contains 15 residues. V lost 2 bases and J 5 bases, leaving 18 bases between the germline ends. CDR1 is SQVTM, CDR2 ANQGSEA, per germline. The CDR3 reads CSVESSTTLLYGYTF. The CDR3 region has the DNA TGCAGCGTTGAAAGCTCGACGACATTGCTTTATGGCTACACCTTC.

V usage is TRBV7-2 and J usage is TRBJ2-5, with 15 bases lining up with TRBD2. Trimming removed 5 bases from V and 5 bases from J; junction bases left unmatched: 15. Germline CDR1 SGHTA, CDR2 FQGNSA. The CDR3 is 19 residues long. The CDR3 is CASSALGLAGGQTRETQYF. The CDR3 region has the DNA TGTGCCAGCAGCGCCTTGGGACTAGCGGGGGGCCAGACGAGGGAGACCCAGTACTTC.

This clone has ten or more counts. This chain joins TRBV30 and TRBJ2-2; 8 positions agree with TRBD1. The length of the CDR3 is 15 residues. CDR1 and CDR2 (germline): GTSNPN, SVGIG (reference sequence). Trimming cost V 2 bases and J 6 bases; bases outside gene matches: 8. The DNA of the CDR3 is TGTGCCTGGAGTCGGACAGGGATAGCATCCGGGGAGCTGTTTTTT. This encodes CAWSRTGIASGELFF.

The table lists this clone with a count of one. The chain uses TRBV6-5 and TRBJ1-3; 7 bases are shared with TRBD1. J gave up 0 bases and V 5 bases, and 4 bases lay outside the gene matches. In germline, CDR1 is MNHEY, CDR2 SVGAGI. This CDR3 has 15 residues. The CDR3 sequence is CASSKQGNSGNTIYF. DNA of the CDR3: TGTGCCAGCAGTAAACAGGGGAACTCTGGAAACACCATATATTTT.

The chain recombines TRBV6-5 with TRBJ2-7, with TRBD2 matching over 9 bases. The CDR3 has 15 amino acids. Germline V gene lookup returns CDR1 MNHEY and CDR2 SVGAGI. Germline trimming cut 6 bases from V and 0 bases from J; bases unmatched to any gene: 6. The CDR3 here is CASRPRLAASYEQYF. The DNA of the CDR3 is TGTGCCAGCAGACCACGACTAGCGGCCTCCTACGAGCAGTACTTC.

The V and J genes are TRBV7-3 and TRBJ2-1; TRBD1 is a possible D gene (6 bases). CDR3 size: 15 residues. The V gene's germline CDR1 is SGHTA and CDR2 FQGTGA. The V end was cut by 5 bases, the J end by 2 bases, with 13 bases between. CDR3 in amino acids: CASSQRQATYNEQFF. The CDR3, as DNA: TGTGCCAGCAGCCAGCGACAGGCCACCTACAATGAGCAGTTCTTC.

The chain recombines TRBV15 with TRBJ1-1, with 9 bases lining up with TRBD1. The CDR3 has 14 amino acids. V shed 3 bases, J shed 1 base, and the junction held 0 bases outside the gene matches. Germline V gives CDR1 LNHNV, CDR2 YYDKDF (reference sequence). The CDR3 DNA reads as TGTGCCACCAGCAGGACAGGGGGGAACACTGAAGCTTTCTTT. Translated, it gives CATSRTGGNTEAFF.

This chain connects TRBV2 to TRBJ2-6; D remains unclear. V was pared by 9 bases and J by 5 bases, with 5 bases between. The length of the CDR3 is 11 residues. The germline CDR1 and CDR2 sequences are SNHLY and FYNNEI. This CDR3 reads CASLRANVLTF. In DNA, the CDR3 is TGTGCCAGTCTTAGGGCCAACGTCCTGACTTTC.

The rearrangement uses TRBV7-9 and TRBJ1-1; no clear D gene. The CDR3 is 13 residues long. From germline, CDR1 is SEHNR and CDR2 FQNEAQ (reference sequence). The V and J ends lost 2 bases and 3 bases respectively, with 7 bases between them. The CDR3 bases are TGTGCCAGCAGCTTATTGGGCGACACTGAAGCTTTCTTT. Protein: CASSLLGDTEAFF.

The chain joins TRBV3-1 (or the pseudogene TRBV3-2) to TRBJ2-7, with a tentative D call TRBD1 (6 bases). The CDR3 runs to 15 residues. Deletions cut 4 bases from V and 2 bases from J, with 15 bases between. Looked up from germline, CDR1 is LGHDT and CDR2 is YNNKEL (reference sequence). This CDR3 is CASSRRTDVTYEQYF. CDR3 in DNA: TGTGCCAGCAGCCGGCGGACAGACGTCACCTACGAGCAGTACTTC.

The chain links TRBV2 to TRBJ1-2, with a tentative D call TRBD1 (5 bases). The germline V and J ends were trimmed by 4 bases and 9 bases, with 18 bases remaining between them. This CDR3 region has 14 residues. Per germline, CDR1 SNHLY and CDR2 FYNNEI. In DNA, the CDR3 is TGTGCCAGCAGTGTTGTGGAGGCCCGGGGGAGCTACACCTTC. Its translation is CASSVVEARGSYTF.

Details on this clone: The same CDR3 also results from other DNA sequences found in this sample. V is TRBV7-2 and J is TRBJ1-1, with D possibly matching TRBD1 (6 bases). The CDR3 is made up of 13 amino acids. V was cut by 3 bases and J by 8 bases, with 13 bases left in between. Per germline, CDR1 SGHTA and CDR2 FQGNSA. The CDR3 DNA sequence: TGTGCCAGCAGCTTGGAGAGAGGGACAGAAGCTTTCTTT. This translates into CASSLERGTEAFF.

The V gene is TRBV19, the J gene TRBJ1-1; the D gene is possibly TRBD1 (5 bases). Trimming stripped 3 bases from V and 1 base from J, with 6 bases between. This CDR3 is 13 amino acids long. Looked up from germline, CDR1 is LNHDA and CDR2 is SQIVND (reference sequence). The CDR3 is CASSMQGNTEAFF. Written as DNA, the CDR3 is TGTGCCAGTAGTATGCAGGGGAACACTGAAGCTTTCTTT. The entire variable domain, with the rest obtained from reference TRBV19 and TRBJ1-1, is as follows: DGGITQSPKYLFRKEGQNVTLSCEQNLNHDAMYWYRQDPGQGLRLIYYSQIVNDFQKGDIAEGYSVSREKKESFPLTVTSAQKNPTAFYLCASSMQGNTEAFFGQGTRLTVV.

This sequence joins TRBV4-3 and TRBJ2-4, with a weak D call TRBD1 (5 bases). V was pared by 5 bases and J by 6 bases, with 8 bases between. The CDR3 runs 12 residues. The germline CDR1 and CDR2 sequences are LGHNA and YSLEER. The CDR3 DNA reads TGCGCCAGCAGCGGGGCCGGAAACATTCAGTACTTC. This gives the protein CASSGAGNIQYF.

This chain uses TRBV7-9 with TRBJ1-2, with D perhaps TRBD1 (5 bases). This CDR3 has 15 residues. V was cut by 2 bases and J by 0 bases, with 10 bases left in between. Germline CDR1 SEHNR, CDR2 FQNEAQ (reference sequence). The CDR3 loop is CASSLLQGTNYGYTF. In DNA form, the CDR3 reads TGTGCCAGCAGCTTACTCCAGGGAACTAACTATGGCTACACCTTC.

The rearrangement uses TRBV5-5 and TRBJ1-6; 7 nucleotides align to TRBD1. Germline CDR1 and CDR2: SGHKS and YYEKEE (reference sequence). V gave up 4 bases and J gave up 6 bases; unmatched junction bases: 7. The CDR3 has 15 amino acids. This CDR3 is CASSRPGGGNSPLHF. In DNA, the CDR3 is TGTGCCAGCAGCCGGCCAGGGGGTGGTAATTCACCCCTCCACTTT.